This TCR beta chain was sequenced for a study of T-cell memory formation after mild COVID-19. The study's findings and limits: Confirmation of SARS-CoV-2 specificity was lacking for second-wave clones peaking day 37.

Concerning this clonotype: Its antigen remains unknown.

Using its own MiXCR run on the 5' RACE reads, TCRdb lists one record per CDR3 protein. The table has roughly 170,000 distinct CDR3 sequences, about 18% seen once. V was shortened by 6 bases and J by 1 base, with 2 bases between the two germline ends. Germline V gene data show CDR1 as KGHDR and CDR2 as SFDVKD. This CDR3 comprises 11 residues. The sequenced sample was PBMCs or a T cell subset sorted from them (not recorded which). This receptor was obtained from a man aged 18 to 29 who had mild COVID-19 (a few samples of this study predate the infection). Cell type and time point are not known. The V call is TRBV24-1, the J call TRBJ1-1; no reliable D call. CDR3 amino acids: CATSKNTEAFF. The DNA for the CDR3 is TGTGCCACCAGTAAGAACACTGAAGCTTTCTTT.